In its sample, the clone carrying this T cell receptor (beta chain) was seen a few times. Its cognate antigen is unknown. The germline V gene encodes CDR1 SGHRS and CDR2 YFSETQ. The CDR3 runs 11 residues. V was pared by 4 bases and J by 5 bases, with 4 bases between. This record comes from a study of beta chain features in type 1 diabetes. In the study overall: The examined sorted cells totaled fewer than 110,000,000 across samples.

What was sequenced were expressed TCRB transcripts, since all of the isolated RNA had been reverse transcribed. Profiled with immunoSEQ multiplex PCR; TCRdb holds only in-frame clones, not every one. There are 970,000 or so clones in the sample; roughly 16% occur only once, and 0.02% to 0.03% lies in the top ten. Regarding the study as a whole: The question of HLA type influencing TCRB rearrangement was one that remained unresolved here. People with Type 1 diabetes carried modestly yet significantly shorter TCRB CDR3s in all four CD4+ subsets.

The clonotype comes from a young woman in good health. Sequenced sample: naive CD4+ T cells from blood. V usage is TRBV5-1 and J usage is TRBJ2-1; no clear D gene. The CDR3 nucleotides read TGCGCCAGCAGCAGGGACAATGAGCAGTTCTTC. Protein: CASSRDNEQFF.